Sequencing of this T cell receptor (beta chain) was carried out in a study of shared clonotypes between healthy human individuals. General study points: Clonotype sharing among donors likely depends on sequencing depth. Researchers found naive subsets generally carried larger estimated richness than memory subsets.

Over several immunoSEQ plates, each subset's genomic DNA was distributed in even portions. Profiled with immunoSEQ multiplex PCR; TCRdb holds only in-frame clones, not every one. This table has over a million clones, over 95% appearing once. The investigators split CD4+ cells into a CD45RA+ naive subset and a CD45RA-negative memory subset. Details on this clone: Its specificity is unknown.

The CDR3 contains 13 residues. The germline V gene encodes CDR1 SNHLY and CDR2 FYNNEI. V shed 7 bases and J shed 2 bases, with 9 bases lying between them. The sample comprised naive CD4+ T cells sorted from blood. Subset reported: CD45RA+ positively selected. The chain couples TRBV2 to TRBJ1-5; D is undetermined. The receptor was derived from a man under 40 in good health. CDR3 coding DNA: TGTGCCAGCACACCCGGCCGCAATCAGCCCCAGCATTTT. Its translation is CASTPGRNQPQHF.